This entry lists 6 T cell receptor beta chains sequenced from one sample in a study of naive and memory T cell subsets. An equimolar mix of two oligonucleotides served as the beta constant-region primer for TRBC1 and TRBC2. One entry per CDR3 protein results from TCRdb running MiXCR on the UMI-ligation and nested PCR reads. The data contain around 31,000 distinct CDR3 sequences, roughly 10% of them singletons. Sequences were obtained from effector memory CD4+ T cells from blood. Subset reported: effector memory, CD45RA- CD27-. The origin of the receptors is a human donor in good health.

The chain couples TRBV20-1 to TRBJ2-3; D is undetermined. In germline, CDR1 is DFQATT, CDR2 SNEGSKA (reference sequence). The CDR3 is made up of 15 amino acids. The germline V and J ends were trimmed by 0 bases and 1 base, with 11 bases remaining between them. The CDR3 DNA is TGCAGTGCTAGAGATCCTGCAGAGGGCACAGATACGCAGTATTTT. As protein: CSARDPAEGTDTQYF.

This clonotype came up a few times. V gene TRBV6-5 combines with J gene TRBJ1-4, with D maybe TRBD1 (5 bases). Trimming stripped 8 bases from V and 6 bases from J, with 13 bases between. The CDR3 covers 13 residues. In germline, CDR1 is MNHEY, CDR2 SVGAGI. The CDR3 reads CASPGRGDEKLFF. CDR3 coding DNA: TGTGCCAGCCCCGGAAGGGGCGATGAAAAACTGTTTTTT.

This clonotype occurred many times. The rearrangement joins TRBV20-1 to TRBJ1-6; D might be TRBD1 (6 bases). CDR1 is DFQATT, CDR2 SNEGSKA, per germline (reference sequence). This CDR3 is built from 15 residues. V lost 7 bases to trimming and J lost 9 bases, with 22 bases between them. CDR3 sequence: CSVPSRGAGSSPLHF. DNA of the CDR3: TGCAGTGTCCCCTCTAGGGGGGCTGGGAGTTCACCCCTCCACTTT.

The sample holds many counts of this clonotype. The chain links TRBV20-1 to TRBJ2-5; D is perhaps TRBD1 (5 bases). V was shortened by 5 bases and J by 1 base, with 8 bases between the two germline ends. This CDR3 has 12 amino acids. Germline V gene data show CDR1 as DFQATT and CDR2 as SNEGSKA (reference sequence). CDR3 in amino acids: CSAHRTQETQYF. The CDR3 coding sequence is TGCAGTGCTCACAGGACCCAAGAGACCCAGTACTTC.

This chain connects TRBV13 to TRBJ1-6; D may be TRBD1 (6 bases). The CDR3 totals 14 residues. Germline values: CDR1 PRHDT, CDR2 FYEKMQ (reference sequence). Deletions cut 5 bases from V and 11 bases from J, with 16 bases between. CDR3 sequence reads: CASSPDSYSTPLHF. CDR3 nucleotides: TGTGCCAGCAGCCCGGACAGCTATTCTACACCCCTCCACTTT.

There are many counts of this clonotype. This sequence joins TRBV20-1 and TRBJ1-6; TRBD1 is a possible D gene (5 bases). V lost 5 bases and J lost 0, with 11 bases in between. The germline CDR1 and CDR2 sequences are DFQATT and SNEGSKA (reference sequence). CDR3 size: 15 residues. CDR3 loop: CSAPGWSSYNSPLHF. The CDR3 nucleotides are TGCAGTGCTCCAGGGTGGAGCTCCTATAATTCACCCCTCCACTTT.